The entry that follows covers one TCR beta chain sequence. Sequencing was performed with immunoSEQ multiplex PCR; in TCRdb, only in-frame clones are kept and a portion is missing. The sample holds almost 35,000 clones, over 70% seen once. V was cut by 4 bases and J by 2 bases, with 15 bases left in between. Germline V CDR1 and CDR2: SGDLS, YYNGEE. The CDR3 consists of 15 residues. These data belong to a study of blood T cell repertoires in COVID-19. The sample comprised peripheral blood. The gene calls are TRBV9 and TRBJ1-1; D gene uncertain. The receptor was isolated from a man in his sixties with active COVID-19. This CDR3 is CASSPSDTRNTEAFF. DNA for the CDR3: TGTGCCAGCAGCCCCTCAGACACGCGCAACACTGAAGCTTTCTTT.